This record covers a single T cell receptor beta chain. The antigen is undetermined. The source of the sample is a study of graft-versus-host responses after intestinal transplantation. V was pared by 4 bases and J by 3 bases, with 4 bases of the junction left unmatched. The CDR3 is 15 amino acids. Germline-derived CDR1 and CDR2 are SGHNT and YYREEE (reference sequence). TCRdb's table, derived via immunoSEQ multiplex PCR, lists solely in-frame clones and lacks some. The data show 45,000 to 60,000 clones, around 95% seen once. Findings of the study overall: Early after transplant, HvG declines were associated with peak levels of circulating GvH clones. Detection of GvH clones occurred in recipient marrow, and some had their first appearance in ileum or blood. Allografts of patients with graft-donor T cell macrochimerism showed high graft-versus-host to host-versus-graft clone ratios.

The sequences come from unstimulated CD8+ T cells sorted from spleen or lymph node cells, collected before transplant. The chain employs TRBV5-4 and TRBJ2-3, with 11 nucleotides matching TRBD2. The sequence came from a human donor who was the organ donor for an intestinal transplant. CDR3 region: CASSHLAGGTDTQYF. The CDR3 DNA sequence: TGTGCCAGCAGCCACTTAGCGGGGGGGACAGATACGCAGTATTTT.